This entry concerns a single T cell receptor beta chain. Its target is not known. Researchers put TCRalpha and TCRbeta cDNA through two nested PCRs lasting 16 and 9 cycles. TCRdb reprocessed the 5' RACE reads and stores each CDR3 protein as one record, lacking DNA. There are about 380,000 distinct CDR3 sequences in the sample, with 2% to 3% held by the top ten. The sample originates from a study of monozygotic twins with inflammatory bowel disease. Study-wide points: Especially with disease activity, IBD patients had fewer clonotypes in common with others than healthy twins did.

The sequence came from a human donor with ulcerative colitis or Crohn's disease, or a healthy co-twin of an affected twin (not recorded which). The sample taken for sequencing was blood.

The CDR3 spells CASSQGRDVHF. The J gene is TRBJ2-3, the V gene TRBV7-2; the D call of TRBD1 rests on TCRdb alone, since no DNA is present to check it. Germline CDR1 reads SGHTA; CDR2 reads FQGNSA. This CDR3 contains 11 residues.